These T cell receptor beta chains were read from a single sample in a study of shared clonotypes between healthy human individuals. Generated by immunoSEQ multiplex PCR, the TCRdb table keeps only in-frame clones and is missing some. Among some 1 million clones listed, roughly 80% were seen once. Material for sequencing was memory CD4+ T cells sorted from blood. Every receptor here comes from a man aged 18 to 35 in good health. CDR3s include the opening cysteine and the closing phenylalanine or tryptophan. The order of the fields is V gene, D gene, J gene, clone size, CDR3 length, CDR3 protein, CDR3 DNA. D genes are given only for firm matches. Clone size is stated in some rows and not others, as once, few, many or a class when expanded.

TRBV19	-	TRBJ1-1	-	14	CASSFADWSTEAFF	TGTGCCAGTAGTTTCGCCGACTGGAGCACTGAAGCTTTCTTT
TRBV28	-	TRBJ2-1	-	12	CASSLEGHEQFF	TGTGCCAGCAGTTTAGAGGGACATGAGCAGTTCTTC
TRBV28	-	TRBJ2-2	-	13	CASTRPQRGELFF	TGTGCCAGCACAAGACCTCAGAGAGGGGAGCTGTTTTTT
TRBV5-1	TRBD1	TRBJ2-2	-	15	CASSFLRQGAGELFF	TGCGCCAGCAGCTTTCTACGACAGGGGGCCGGGGAGCTGTTTTTT
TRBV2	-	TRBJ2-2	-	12	CASTGYIGELFF	TGTGCCAGCACGGGTTATATCGGGGAGCTGTTTTTT
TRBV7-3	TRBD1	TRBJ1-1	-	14	CASSLTGGVTEAFF	TGTGCCAGCAGCTTGACAGGGGGTGTGACTGAAGCTTTCTTT
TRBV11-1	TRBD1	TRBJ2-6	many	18	CASSAATGGRTGANVLTF	TGTGCCAGCAGCGCCGCGACAGGGGGCAGGACTGGGGCCAACGTCCTGACTTTC
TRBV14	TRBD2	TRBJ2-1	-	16	CASSFPGLATGNEQFF	TGTGCCAGCAGCTTTCCGGGACTAGCGACTGGCAATGAGCAGTTCTTC
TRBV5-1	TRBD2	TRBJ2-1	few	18	CASSPGLAGGSSYNEQFF	TGCGCCAGCAGCCCGGGACTAGCGGGAGGGTCCTCCTACAATGAGCAGTTCTTC
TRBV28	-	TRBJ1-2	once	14	CASSFRGRGYGYTF	TGTGCCAGCAGTTTCAGAGGGCGGGGCTATGGCTACACCTTC
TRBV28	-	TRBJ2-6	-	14	CASRADTGANVLTF	TGTGCCAGCCGCGCGGACACTGGGGCCAACGTCCTGACTTTC
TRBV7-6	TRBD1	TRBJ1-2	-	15	CASSLNPGQGSGYTF	TGTGCCAGCAGCCTAAATCCGGGACAGGGTTCTGGCTACACCTTC
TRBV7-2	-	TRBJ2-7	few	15	CASSLALAQRGEQYF	TGTGCCAGCAGCTTAGCGTTAGCCCAGCGAGGCGAGCAGTACTTC
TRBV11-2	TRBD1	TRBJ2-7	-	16	CASSSPKDRGFYEQYF	TGTGCCAGCAGCTCTCCGAAGGACAGGGGATTCTACGAGCAGTACTTC
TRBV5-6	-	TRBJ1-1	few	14	CASSLVGVNTEAFF	TGTGCCAGCAGCTTGGTCGGGGTGAACACTGAAGCTTTCTTT
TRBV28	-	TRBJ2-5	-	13	CASSQGGHETQYF	TGTGCCAGCAGCCAGGGGGGGCATGAGACCCAGTACTTC
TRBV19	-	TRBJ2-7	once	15	CASSPRSGGFYEQYF	TGTGCCAGTAGTCCCCGGAGTGGAGGTTTCTACGAGCAGTACTTC
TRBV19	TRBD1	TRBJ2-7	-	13	CASRGQGGHEQYF	TGTGCCAGTAGGGGACAGGGAGGCCACGAGCAGTACTTC
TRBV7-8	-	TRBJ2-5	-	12	CASCPGVETQYF	TGTGCCAGCTGCCCAGGGGTGGAGACCCAGTACTTC
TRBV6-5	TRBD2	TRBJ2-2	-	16	CASSSLSGGTPGELFF	TGTGCCAGCAGTTCCCTTAGCGGGGGGACGCCCGGGGAGCTGTTTTTT
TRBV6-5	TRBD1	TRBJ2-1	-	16	CASSYPRPGGSNEQFF	TGTGCCAGCAGTTACCCTCGACCAGGGGGTTCCAATGAGCAGTTCTTC
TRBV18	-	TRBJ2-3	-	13	CASSPRSGDTQYF	TGTGCCAGCTCACCGAGGAGCGGAGATACGCAGTATTTT
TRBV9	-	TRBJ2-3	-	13	CASSRSSTDTQYF	TGTGCCAGCAGCCGTTCAAGCACAGATACGCAGTATTTT